This TCR beta chain comes out of a study of T cell repertoires in cytomegalovirus infection. Across the study: Researchers turned to recently identified HLA-C-restricted CMV epitopes as well as well-studied HLA-B-restricted ones. TCR beta signatures that were public indicated CMV infection and matching HLA type.

Study-level results: Within the response measured ex vivo, HLA-C-restricted CMV-specific TCR beta clonotypes were dominant.

TCRdb ran MiXCR on the reads and lists one entry per CDR3 protein. The sample has fewer than 950,000 distinct CDR3 sequences, 30% to 35% seen once. At least ten counts were recorded for this clonotype. Its matching antigen is unknown. This CDR3 region has 16 residues. V lost 2 bases and J lost 0, with 12 bases in between. CDR1 is SGHVS, CDR2 FQNEAQ, per germline. This clonotype originated in a human donor in good health (CMV status not recorded). Some clones in this sample may be carry-over from other donors' samples. Sequencing was performed on cultured CD8+ T cells from PBMCs, taken from culture after CMV antigen stimulation. The V call is TRBV7-8, the J call TRBJ2-3; no reliable D call. Here the CDR3 DNA reads TGTGCCAGCAGCTTACCCCGGTCACCTAGCACAGATACGCAGTATTTT. Translated, it gives CASSLPRSPSTDTQYF.